This TCR beta chain was sequenced in a study of CD8+ T cells in alopecia areata. Treatment: oral pan-JAK inhibitor, 5-10 mg twice daily. The germline V gene has CDR1 MNHNS and CDR2 SASEGT. The trim removed 2 bases at V and 3 bases at J, leaving 9 bases unmatched. This CDR3 is 19 amino acids long. Regarding the study as a whole: Expanded CD8+ clones among the top 100, and scalp clonality, were significantly decreased by tofacitinib.

cDNA reverse transcribed from extracted RNA served as the sequencing template. The protocol was immunoSEQ multiplex PCR, while the TCRdb copy is restricted to in-frame clones and leaves out a portion. Of 150,000 to 200,000 clones detected, under 80% appear once; the ten largest clones hold about 1.3%. Comment on this clone: Its antigen is undetermined.

The chain has TRBV6-1 and TRBJ2-3, with 15 bases aligning to TRBD2. Sample: CD4+ T cells sorted from blood, taken around week 50, from a patient treated with tofacitinib. The receptor was isolated from a human donor with alopecia areata. In DNA, the CDR3 is TGTGCCAGCAGTGAACGGGGACTAGCGGGGGGCCTTGCGACAGATACGCAGTATTTT. Translating gives CASSERGLAGGLATDTQYF.